A selection of T cell receptor beta chains follows, all from one sample in a study of human T cells and chemical hapten exposure. TCRdb reprocessed the 5' RACE reads with MiXCR, giving one entry per CDR3 protein. Here the sample spans 100,000 to 120,000 distinct CDR3 sequences, 15% to 20% being singletons. Receptors originate from a human donor in good health. CDR3s include the opening cysteine and the closing phenylalanine or tryptophan. Fields, in order: J gene, V gene, D gene, clone size, CDR3 protein, CDR3 DNA. The D gene is left open where the match is weak. Some rows mark clone size as missing; the rest say once, few, many or name a class of expanded clone.

j_call: TRBJ2-7
v_call: TRBV7-2
d_call: TRBD2
clone_size: -
cdr3_aa: CASSLLTSGRGEQYF
cdr3_nt: TGTGCCAGCAGCTTACTCACTAGCGGGAGGGGGGAGCAGTACTTC

j_call: TRBJ2-6
v_call: TRBV9
d_call: TRBD1
clone_size: few
cdr3_aa: CASSVPKTGFGANVLTF
cdr3_nt: TGTGCCAGCAGCGTCCCCAAGACAGGGTTTGGGGCCAACGTCCTGACTTTC

j_call: TRBJ1-2
v_call: TRBV20-1
d_call: TRBD1
clone_size: few
cdr3_aa: CSASGTGYPNYGYTF
cdr3_nt: TGCAGTGCCTCCGGGACAGGGTACCCTAACTATGGCTACACCTTC

j_call: TRBJ2-4
v_call: TRBV6-5
d_call: -
clone_size: many
cdr3_aa: CASSALHKNIQYF
cdr3_nt: TGTGCCAGCAGCGCCCTCCATAAAAACATTCAGTACTTC

j_call: TRBJ2-3
v_call: TRBV11-2
d_call: -
clone_size: many
cdr3_aa: CASSLAGADTQYF
cdr3_nt: TGTGCCAGCAGCTTAGCCGGGGCAGATACGCAGTATTTT

j_call: TRBJ2-3
v_call: TRBV6-4
d_call: -
clone_size: -
cdr3_aa: CASTFVDTDTQYF
cdr3_nt: TGTGCCAGCACCTTTGTGGACACAGATACGCAGTATTTT

j_call: TRBJ1-4
v_call: TRBV7-6
d_call: -
clone_size: -
cdr3_aa: CASSFRGVEKLFF
cdr3_nt: TGTGCCAGCAGCTTCCGCGGGGTTGAAAAACTGTTTTTT

j_call: TRBJ2-4
v_call: TRBV6-1
d_call: TRBD2
clone_size: -
cdr3_aa: CASRTGTSGSGKNIQYF
cdr3_nt: TGTGCCAGCAGGACCGGGACTAGCGGGAGTGGCAAAAACATTCAGTACTTC

j_call: TRBJ1-1
v_call: TRBV20-1
d_call: -
clone_size: -
cdr3_aa: CSARGRAEAFF
cdr3_nt: TGCAGTGCTAGGGGAAGGGCTGAAGCTTTCTTT

j_call: TRBJ1-2
v_call: TRBV6-5
d_call: -
clone_size: -
cdr3_aa: CASRLQGYSDGYTF
cdr3_nt: TGTGCCAGCAGGTTACAGGGATACAGCGATGGCTACACCTTC

j_call: TRBJ2-3
v_call: TRBV10-2
d_call: TRBD1
clone_size: -
cdr3_aa: CASTEQGSTDTQYF
cdr3_nt: TGCGCCAGCACCGAACAGGGGAGCACAGATACGCAGTATTTT

j_call: TRBJ2-4
v_call: TRBV28
d_call: -
clone_size: -
cdr3_aa: CASSFRAGVGRNIQYF
cdr3_nt: TGTGCCAGCAGTTTCCGGGCCGGCGTAGGGAGGAACATTCAGTACTTC

j_call: TRBJ2-3
v_call: TRBV29-1
d_call: -
clone_size: few
cdr3_aa: CSVRAEGPTDTQYF
cdr3_nt: TGCAGCGTTCGAGCGGAGGGCCCCACAGATACGCAGTATTTT

j_call: TRBJ2-3
v_call: TRBV13
d_call: -
clone_size: many
cdr3_aa: CASSKGSGTDTQYF
cdr3_nt: TGTGCCAGCAGCAAAGGGAGCGGCACAGATACGCAGTATTTT

j_call: TRBJ2-3
v_call: TRBV7-9
d_call: TRBD1
clone_size: few
cdr3_aa: CASSWDRTPTDTQYF
cdr3_nt: TGTGCCAGCAGCTGGGACAGGACTCCTACAGATACGCAGTATTTT

j_call: TRBJ2-2
v_call: TRBV5-4
d_call: -
clone_size: few
cdr3_aa: CASSLGPNTGELFF
cdr3_nt: TGTGCCAGCAGCTTGGGACCGAACACCGGGGAGCTGTTTTTT

j_call: TRBJ2-1
v_call: TRBV28
d_call: TRBD2
clone_size: -
cdr3_aa: CASTAPLAGGPGDEQFF
cdr3_nt: TGTGCCAGCACTGCCCCTCTCGCGGGAGGGCCGGGGGATGAGCAGTTCTTC

j_call: TRBJ2-5
v_call: TRBV7-8
d_call: -
clone_size: -
cdr3_aa: CASSLHSETQYF
cdr3_nt: TGTGCCAGCAGCTTACATTCCGAGACCCAGTACTTC

j_call: TRBJ1-1
v_call: TRBV18
d_call: -
clone_size: many
cdr3_aa: CASSLGTNTEAFF
cdr3_nt: TGTGCCAGCTCACTTGGAACAAACACTGAAGCTTTCTTT

j_call: TRBJ2-3
v_call: TRBV9
d_call: TRBD2
clone_size: -
cdr3_aa: CASSVSLPGGRTSGSRVDTQYF
cdr3_nt: TGTGCCAGCAGCGTATCCCTCCCAGGGGGCCGGACTAGCGGGAGTAGGGTAGATACGCAGTATTTT